This T cell receptor beta chain was retrieved from a study of shared clonotypes between healthy human individuals. The study's findings and limits: Sorted-subset samples were not fully sequenced, rarefaction indicated.

About this clone itself: Antigen specificity is unknown.

This CDR3 comprises 15 residues. With V trimmed by 5 bases and J by 4 bases, 9 bases remained unmatched. CDR1 SEHNR and CDR2 FQNEAQ come from the germline V gene (reference sequence). This table comes from immunoSEQ multiplex PCR, and its TCRdb copy is limited to in-frame clones, with some not included. Of 2 million to 2.5 million clones listed, nearly 97% are singletons. The gene calls are TRBV7-9 and TRBJ2-5; 8 bases match TRBD1. The sequenced sample consisted of naive CD4+ T cells sorted from blood. Subset in this sample: CD45RA+ positively selected. This sequence was found in a man between 18 and 29 years old in good health. In DNA, the CDR3 is TGTGCCAGCAGCCCCCGACAGGGGCGGGGAGAGACCCAGTACTTC. Protein sequence: CASSPRQGRGETQYF.